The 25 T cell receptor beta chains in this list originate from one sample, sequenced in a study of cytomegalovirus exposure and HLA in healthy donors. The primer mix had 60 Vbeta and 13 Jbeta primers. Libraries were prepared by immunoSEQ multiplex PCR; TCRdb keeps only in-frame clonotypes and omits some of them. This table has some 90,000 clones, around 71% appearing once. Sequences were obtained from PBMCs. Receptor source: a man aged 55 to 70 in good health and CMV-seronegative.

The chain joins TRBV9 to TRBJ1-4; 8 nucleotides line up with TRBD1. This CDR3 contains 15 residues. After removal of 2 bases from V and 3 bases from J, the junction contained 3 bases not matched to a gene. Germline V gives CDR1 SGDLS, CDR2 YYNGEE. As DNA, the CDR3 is TGTGCCAGCAGCGTGACAGGGGTGGCTAATGAAAAACTGTTTTTT. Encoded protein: CASSVTGVANEKLFF.

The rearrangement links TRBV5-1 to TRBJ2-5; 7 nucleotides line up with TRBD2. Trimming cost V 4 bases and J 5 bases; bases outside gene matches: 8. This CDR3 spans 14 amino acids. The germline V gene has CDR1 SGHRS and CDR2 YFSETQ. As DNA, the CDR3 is TGCGCCAGCAGCGAAGCGGGGAGGTGGGAGACCCAGTACTTC. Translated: CASSEAGRWETQYF.

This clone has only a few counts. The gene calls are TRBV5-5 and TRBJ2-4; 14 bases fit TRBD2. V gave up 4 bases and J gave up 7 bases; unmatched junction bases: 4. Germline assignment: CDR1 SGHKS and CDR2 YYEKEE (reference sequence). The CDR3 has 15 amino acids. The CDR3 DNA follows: TGTGCCAGCAGCCGGGGACTAGCGGGAGCGAACATTCAGTACTTC. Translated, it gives CASSRGLAGANIQYF.

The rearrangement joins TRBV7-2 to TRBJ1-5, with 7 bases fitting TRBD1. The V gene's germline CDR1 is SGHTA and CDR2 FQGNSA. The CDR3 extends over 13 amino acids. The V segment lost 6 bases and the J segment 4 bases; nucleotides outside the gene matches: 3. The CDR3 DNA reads TGTGCCAGCAGAAGGGACAGAAATCAGCCCCAGCATTTT. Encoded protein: CASRRDRNQPQHF.

The CDR3 coding sequence is TGTGCCAGCAGCTTGGCGCGGGGGGAGCTGTTTTTT. Encoded protein: CASSLARGELFF. The rearrangement joins TRBV5-4 to TRBJ2-2; no clear D. From germline, CDR1 is SGHNT and CDR2 YYREEE (reference sequence). V lost 0 bases and J 8 bases, leaving 5 bases between the germline ends. This CDR3 comprises 12 residues.

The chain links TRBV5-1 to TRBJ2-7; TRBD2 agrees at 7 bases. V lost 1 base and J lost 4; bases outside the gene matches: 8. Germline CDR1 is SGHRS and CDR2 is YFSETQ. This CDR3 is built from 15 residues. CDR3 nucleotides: TGCGCCAGCAGCTTGTTTAGCGGGTCCGGATACGAGCAGTACTTC. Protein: CASSLFSGSGYEQYF.

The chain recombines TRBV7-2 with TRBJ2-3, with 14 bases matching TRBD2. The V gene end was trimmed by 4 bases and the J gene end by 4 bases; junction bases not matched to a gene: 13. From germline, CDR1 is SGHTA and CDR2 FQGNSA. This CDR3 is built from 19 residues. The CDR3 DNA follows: TGTGCCAGCAGCTACCCGGGACTAGCGGGAGAGGGCGGAGCAGATACGCAGTATTTT. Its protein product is CASSYPGLAGEGGADTQYF.

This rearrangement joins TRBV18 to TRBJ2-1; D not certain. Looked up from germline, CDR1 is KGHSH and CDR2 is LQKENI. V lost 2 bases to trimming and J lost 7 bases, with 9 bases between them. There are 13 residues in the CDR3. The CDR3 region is CASSPLLTNEQFF. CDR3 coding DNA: TGTGCCAGCTCACCATTACTAACAAATGAGCAGTTCTTC.

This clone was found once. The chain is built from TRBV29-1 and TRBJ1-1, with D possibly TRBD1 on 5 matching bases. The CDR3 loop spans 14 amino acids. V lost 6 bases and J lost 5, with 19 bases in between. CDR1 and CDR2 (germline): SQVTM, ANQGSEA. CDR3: CSVGLLNFGTEAFF. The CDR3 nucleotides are TGCAGCGTGGGACTGCTCAATTTTGGGACTGAAGCTTTCTTT.

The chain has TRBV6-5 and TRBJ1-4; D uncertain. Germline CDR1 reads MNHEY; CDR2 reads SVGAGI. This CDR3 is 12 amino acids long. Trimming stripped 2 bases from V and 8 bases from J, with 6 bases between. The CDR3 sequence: CASSYLGEKLFF. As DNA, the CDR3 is TGTGCCAGCAGTTACCTAGGCGAAAAACTGTTTTTT.

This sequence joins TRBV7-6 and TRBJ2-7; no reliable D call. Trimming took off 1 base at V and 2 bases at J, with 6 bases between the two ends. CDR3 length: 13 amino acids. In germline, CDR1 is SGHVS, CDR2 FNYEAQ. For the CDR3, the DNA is TGTGCCAGCAGCTTAGAAGCCGCCTACGAGCAGTACTTC. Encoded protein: CASSLEAAYEQYF.

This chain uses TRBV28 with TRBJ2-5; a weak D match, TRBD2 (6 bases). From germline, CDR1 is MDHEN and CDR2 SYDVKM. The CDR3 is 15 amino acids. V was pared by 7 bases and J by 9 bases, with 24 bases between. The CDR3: CASTSLMALGGAQYF. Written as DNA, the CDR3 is TGTGCCAGCACCTCCCTAATGGCCCTGGGCGGGGCCCAGTACTTC.

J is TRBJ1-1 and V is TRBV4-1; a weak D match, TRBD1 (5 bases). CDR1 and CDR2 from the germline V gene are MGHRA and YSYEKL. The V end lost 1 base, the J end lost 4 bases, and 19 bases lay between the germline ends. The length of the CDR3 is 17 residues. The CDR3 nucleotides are TGCGCCAGCAGCCAAGTTTCCGTGCGGGGGTTCGTCACTGAAGCTTTCTTT. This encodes CASSQVSVRGFVTEAFF.

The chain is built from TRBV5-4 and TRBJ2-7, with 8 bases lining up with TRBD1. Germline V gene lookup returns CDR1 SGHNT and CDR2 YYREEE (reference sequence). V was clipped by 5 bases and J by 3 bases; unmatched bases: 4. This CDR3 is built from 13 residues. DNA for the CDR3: TGTGCCAGCAGTCTGGACAGGGACTACGAGCAGTACTTC. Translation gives CASSLDRDYEQYF.

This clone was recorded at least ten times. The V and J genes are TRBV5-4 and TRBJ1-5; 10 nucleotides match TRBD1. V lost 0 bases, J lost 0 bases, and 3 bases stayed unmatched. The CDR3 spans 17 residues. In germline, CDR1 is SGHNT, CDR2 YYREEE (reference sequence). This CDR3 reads CASSLGGTGDSNQPQHF. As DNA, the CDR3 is TGTGCCAGCAGCTTGGGCGGGACAGGGGATAGCAATCAGCCCCAGCATTTT.

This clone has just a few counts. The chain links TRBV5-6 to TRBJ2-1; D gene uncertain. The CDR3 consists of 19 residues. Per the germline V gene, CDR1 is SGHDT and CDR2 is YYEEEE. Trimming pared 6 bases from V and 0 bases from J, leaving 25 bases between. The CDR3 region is CASTKSHRLTLSSYNEQFF. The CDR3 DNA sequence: TGTGCCAGCACCAAGAGTCATAGACTTACTTTAAGCTCCTACAATGAGCAGTTCTTC. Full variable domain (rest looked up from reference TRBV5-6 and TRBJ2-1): DAGVTQSPTHLIKTRGQQVTLRCSPKSGHDTVSWYQQALGQGPQFIFQYYEEEERQRGNFPDRFSGHQFPNYSSELNVNALLLGDSALYLCASTKSHRLTLSSYNEQFFGPGTRLTVL.

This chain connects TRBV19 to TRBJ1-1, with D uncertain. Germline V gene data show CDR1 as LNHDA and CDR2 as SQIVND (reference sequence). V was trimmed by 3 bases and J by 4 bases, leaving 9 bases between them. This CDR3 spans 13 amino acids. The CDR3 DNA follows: TGTGCCAGTAGTATTTGGGCCTCCACTGAAGCTTTCTTT. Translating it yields CASSIWASTEAFF. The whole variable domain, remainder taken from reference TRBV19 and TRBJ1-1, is DGGITQSPKYLFRKEGQNVTLSCEQNLNHDAMYWYRQDPGQGLRLIYYSQIVNDFQKGDIAEGYSVSREKKESFPLTVTSAQKNPTAFYLCASSIWASTEAFFGQGTRLTVV.

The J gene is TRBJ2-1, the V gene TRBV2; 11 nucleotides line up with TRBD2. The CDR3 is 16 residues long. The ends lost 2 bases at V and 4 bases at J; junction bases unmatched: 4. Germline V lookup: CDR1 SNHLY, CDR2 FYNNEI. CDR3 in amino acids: CASSELASGGYNEQFF. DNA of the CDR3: TGTGCCAGCAGTGAATTGGCTAGCGGGGGGTACAATGAGCAGTTCTTC.

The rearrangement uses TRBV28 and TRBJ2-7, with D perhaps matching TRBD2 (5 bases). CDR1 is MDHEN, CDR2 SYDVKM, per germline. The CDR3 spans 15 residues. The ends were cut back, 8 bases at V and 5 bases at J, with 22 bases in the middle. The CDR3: CASCEGPRSGNEQYF. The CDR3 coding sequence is TGTGCCAGCTGCGAGGGTCCCCGTTCTGGGAACGAGCAGTACTTC.

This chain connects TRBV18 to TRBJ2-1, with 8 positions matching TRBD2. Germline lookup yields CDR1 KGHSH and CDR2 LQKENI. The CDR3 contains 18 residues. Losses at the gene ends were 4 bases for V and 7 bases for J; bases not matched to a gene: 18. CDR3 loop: CASSLNPKPGGPSNEQFF. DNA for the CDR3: TGTGCCAGCTCACTCAACCCCAAGCCGGGAGGGCCCTCTAATGAGCAGTTCTTC.

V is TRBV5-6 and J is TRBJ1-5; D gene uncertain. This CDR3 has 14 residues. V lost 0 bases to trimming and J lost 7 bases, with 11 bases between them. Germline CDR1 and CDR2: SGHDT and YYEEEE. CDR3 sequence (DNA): TGTGCCAGCAGCTTGGGGCGGGTGGGCCAGCCCCAGCATTTT. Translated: CASSLGRVGQPQHF.

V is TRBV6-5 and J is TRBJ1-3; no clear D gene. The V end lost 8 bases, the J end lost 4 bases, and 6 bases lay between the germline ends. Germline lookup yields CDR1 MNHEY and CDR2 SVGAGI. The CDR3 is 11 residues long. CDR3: CASVGGNTIYF. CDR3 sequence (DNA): TGTGCCAGCGTCGGGGGAAACACCATATATTTT.

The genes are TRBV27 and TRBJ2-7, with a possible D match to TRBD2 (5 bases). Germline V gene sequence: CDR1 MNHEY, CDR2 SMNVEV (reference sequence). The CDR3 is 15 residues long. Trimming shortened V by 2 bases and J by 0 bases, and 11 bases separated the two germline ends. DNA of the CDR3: TGTGCCAGCAGTTTAGGGCGGGCCAGCTCCTACGAGCAGTACTTC. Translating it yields CASSLGRASSYEQYF.

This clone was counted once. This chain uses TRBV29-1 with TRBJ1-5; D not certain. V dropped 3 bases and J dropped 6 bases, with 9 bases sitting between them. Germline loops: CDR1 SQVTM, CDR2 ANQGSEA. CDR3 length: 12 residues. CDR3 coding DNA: TGCAGCGTTGAGGAGGGAGGTCAGCCCCAGCATTTT. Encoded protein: CSVEEGGQPQHF.

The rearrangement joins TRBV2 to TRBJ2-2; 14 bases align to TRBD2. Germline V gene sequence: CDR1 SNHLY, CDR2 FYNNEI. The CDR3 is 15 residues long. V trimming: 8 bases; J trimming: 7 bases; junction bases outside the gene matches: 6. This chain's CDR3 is CASVGLAGAVGELFF. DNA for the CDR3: TGTGCCAGCGTGGGACTAGCGGGGGCCGTCGGGGAGCTGTTTTTT.